This T cell receptor (beta chain) was found in a study of blood T cell repertoires in COVID-19. Study overall: The samples span acute and convalescent COVID-19 from the United States, Italy and Spain. From T cells, B-cell-depleted T cells, or PBMCs came the material, which was cDNA or gDNA.

How the authors handled the data: Reference gene primer amplification gave nucleated cell count estimates. Sequencing was performed with immunoSEQ multiplex PCR; in TCRdb, only in-frame clones are kept and a portion is missing. That table is the source of V, J and clone size, and D and trimming were worked out from the DNA. The table shows hundreds of thousands of clones, with approximately 86% occurring only once. J gave up 2 bases and V 3 bases, and 4 bases lay outside the gene matches. The germline CDR1 and CDR2 sequences are SGHRS and YFSETQ. The CDR3 loop spans 15 amino acids. This clone is a singleton in its sample.

This sequence originates from a human donor in a cohort sampled during active COVID-19. The chain couples TRBV5-1 to TRBJ2-2; 7 bases fit TRBD2. The material sequenced was peripheral blood. CDR3 in DNA: TGCGCCAGCAGCTCCGGGACTACAAACACCGGGGAGCTGTTTTTT. Translating it yields CASSSGTTNTGELFF. Drawing the rest from reference TRBV5-1 and TRBJ2-2, the complete variable domain is KAGVTQTPRYLIKTRGQQVTLSCSPISGHRSVSWYQQTPGQGLQFLFEYFSETQRNKGNFPGRFSGRQFSNSRSEMNVSTLELGDSALYLCASSSGTTNTGELFFGEGSRLTVL.